Given below is one T cell receptor beta chain in context. The target antigen is unknown. The data were obtained in a study of graft-versus-host responses after intestinal transplantation. Whole-study context: Each of the recipients got a multivisceral, liver-intestinal, or isolated intestinal transplant.

General study findings and limits: Within the allografts of patients who had graft-donor T cell macrochimerism, graft-versus-host to host-versus-graft clonal ratios were high.

Using immunoSEQ multiplex PCR, the repertoire was profiled, and TCRdb retains in-frame clones only, with some absent. Of 90,000 to 150,000 clones listed, approximately 92% were seen once; the top ten hold more than 0.1%. This TCR was recovered from a human donor who received an intestinal transplant. Here the sequenced sample was unstimulated CD4+ T cells sorted from spleen or lymph node cells, taken before intestinal transplant.

CDR3 nucleotides: TGTGCCAGCAGCTTAGGGGGAATCTCGGGCTACACCTTC. Its protein product is CASSLGGISGYTF. V usage is TRBV7-9 and J usage is TRBJ1-2; D unresolved. CDR3 length: 13 residues. Germline V CDR1 and CDR2: SEHNR, FQNEAQ (reference sequence). The ends were cut back, 1 base at V and 8 bases at J, with 11 bases in the middle.